Shown below are 25 T cell receptor beta chains from a single sample sequenced in a study of cytomegalovirus exposure and HLA in healthy donors. The primer mix had 60 Vbeta and 13 Jbeta primers. Using immunoSEQ multiplex PCR, the repertoire was profiled, and TCRdb retains in-frame clones only, with some absent. Of 170,000 or so clones listed, more than 65% are singletons. The source material was PBMCs. All receptors come from a woman aged 50 to 60 in good health and CMV-seronegative.

The rearrangement links TRBV4-1 to TRBJ1-2, with D perhaps matching TRBD1 (5 bases). From germline, CDR1 is MGHRA and CDR2 YSYEKL. The CDR3 is 15 amino acids. The V and J ends lost 0 bases and 7 bases respectively, with 15 bases between them. Here the CDR3 DNA reads TGCGCCAGCAGCCAAGATCGGCAGGGCGCCGGTGGCTACACCTTC. Its translation: CASSQDRQGAGGYTF.

A few counts support this clone. The chain couples TRBV5-1 to TRBJ2-7, with D possibly being TRBD1 (6 bases). The ends were cut back, 0 bases at V and 3 bases at J, with 10 bases in the middle. The CDR3 covers 14 residues. Germline V CDR1 and CDR2: SGHRS, YFSETQ. The CDR3, as DNA: TGCGCCAGCAGCTTGGGGGACACAGACTACGAGCAGTACTTC. This sequence encodes CASSLGDTDYEQYF.

The CDR3 loop is CASTGSGISSTDTQYF. The DNA for the CDR3 is TGTGCCAGCACCGGGAGCGGGATCTCTAGCACAGATACGCAGTATTTT. The chain carries TRBV2 and TRBJ2-3; 7 nucleotides align to TRBD2. Germline values: CDR1 SNHLY, CDR2 FYNNEI. The CDR3 contains 16 residues. With V trimmed by 7 bases and J by 0 bases, 10 bases remained unmatched.

The CDR3 is CASSGNRGSTDTQYF. The CDR3 DNA reads as TGTGCCAGCAGTGGCAACAGGGGTAGCACAGATACGCAGTATTTT. The J gene is TRBJ2-3, the V gene TRBV2; 7 nucleotides agree with TRBD1. The CDR3 covers 15 residues. Germline V gene lookup returns CDR1 SNHLY and CDR2 FYNNEI. Trimming cost V 4 bases and J 0 bases; bases outside gene matches: 4.

This clone was seen once. V and J are TRBV5-1 and TRBJ1-2; D possibly corresponds to TRBD1 (6 bases). Trimming stripped 6 bases from V and 0 bases from J, with 12 bases between. The CDR3 is 14 amino acids. Germline values: CDR1 SGHRS, CDR2 YFSETQ. The CDR3 reads CASTWAGANYGYTF. The CDR3 nucleotides read TGCGCCAGCACCTGGGCAGGGGCTAACTATGGCTACACCTTC.

The chain employs TRBV6-5 and TRBJ2-7, with D perhaps matching TRBD2 (5 bases). The CDR3 is 15 residues long. V lost 6 bases and J lost 0, with 15 bases in between. Germline assignment: CDR1 MNHEY and CDR2 SVGAGI. CDR3 sequence: CASRSPGKSSYEQYF. DNA for the CDR3: TGTGCCAGCAGATCCCCGGGAAAAAGCTCCTACGAGCAGTACTTC.

The chain couples TRBV7-9 to TRBJ2-2, with D maybe TRBD2 (5 bases). V lost 3 bases to trimming and J lost 4 bases, with 12 bases between them. The CDR3 has 15 amino acids. CDR1 and CDR2 (germline): SEHNR, FQNEAQ (reference sequence). DNA of the CDR3: TGTGCCAGCAGCTTTTATGGCGAGGGCACCGGGGAGCTGTTTTTT. This translates into CASSFYGEGTGELFF. Variable domain in full (rest from reference TRBV7-9 and TRBJ2-2): DTGVSQNPRHKITKRGQNVTFRCDPISEHNRLYWYRQTLGQGPEFLTYFQNEAQLEKSRLLSDRFSAERPKGSFSTLEIQRTEQGDSAMYLCASSFYGEGTGELFFGEGSRLTVL.

This chain links TRBV5-6 with TRBJ1-2; 7 bases map to TRBD1. V dropped 4 bases and J dropped 2; count of bases not matched to a gene: 8. Germline lookup yields CDR1 SGHDT and CDR2 YYEEEE. The CDR3 extends over 15 amino acids. Here the CDR3 DNA reads TGTGCCAGCAGCCGGACAGGTGGGGGCAACTATGGCTACACCTTC. Its translation is CASSRTGGGNYGYTF.

There are a few counts of this clone. J is TRBJ2-3 and V is TRBV4-2; D unresolved. The ends were cut back, 0 bases at V and 5 bases at J, with 9 bases in the middle. Germline CDR1 and CDR2: LGHNA and YNFKEQ. The length of the CDR3 is 14 residues. The CDR3 region is CASSQDRSLDTQYF. CDR3 nucleotide sequence: TGTGCCAGCAGCCAAGATAGAAGCTTAGATACGCAGTATTTT.

This clone was detected a few times. The rearrangement uses TRBV19 and TRBJ2-5, with TRBD2 matching 7 bases. Germline V gene sequence: CDR1 LNHDA, CDR2 SQIVND (reference sequence). This CDR3 is built from 14 residues. V was pared by 8 bases and J by 5 bases, with 11 bases of the junction left unmatched. CDR3 amino acids: CASSPRGERETQYF. In DNA, the CDR3 is TGTGCCAGTTCACCACGGGGGGAACGGGAGACCCAGTACTTC.

This clone was observed a few times. The chain employs TRBV15 and TRBJ2-1; 7 nucleotides align to TRBD2. With 5 bases clipped from V and 5 bases from J, the junction kept 6 bases outside the gene matches. The CDR3 runs 14 residues. The germline gives CDR1 LNHNV, CDR2 YYDKDF (reference sequence). CDR3 protein: CATSPRLAHNEQFF. The DNA of the CDR3 is TGTGCCACCAGCCCACGACTAGCTCACAATGAGCAGTTCTTC.

The rearrangement links TRBV15 to TRBJ2-1; 16 bases fit TRBD2. Germline CDR1 is LNHNV and CDR2 is YYDKDF (reference sequence). This CDR3 contains 23 residues. V was pared by 1 base and J by 1 base, with 16 bases of the junction left unmatched. The CDR3 spells CATSRARGPGLAGGPVSYNEQFF. CDR3 DNA: TGTGCCACCAGCAGAGCCCGAGGCCCGGGACTAGCGGGAGGGCCGGTTTCCTACAATGAGCAGTTCTTC.

The rearrangement links TRBV2 to TRBJ1-3, with D possibly being TRBD1 (6 bases). CDR1 SNHLY and CDR2 FYNNEI come from the germline V gene. The CDR3 spans 14 residues. V was cut by 7 bases and J by 3 bases, with 13 bases left in between. The CDR3: CASTLNRDGNTIYF. In DNA form, the CDR3 reads TGTGCCAGCACACTTAACAGGGATGGAAACACCATATATTTT.

The J gene is TRBJ2-3, the V gene TRBV10-1; 9 nucleotides line up with TRBD1. CDR1 is WNHNN, CDR2 SYGVQD, per germline (reference sequence). This CDR3 comprises 17 residues. V shed 3 bases, J shed 2 bases, and the junction held 9 bases outside the gene matches. Here the CDR3 DNA reads TGCGCCAGCAGTGACTCAACCGGGACAGGGCCCACAGATACGCAGTATTTT. Translated: CASSDSTGTGPTDTQYF.

The CDR3 is CASSLATTSFHEQFF. CDR3 DNA: TGTGCCAGCAGCTTAGCCACGACTAGCTTCCATGAGCAGTTCTTC. The chain recombines TRBV7-2 with TRBJ2-1; 7 nucleotides agree with TRBD2. The CDR3 has 15 amino acids. Germline CDR1 reads SGHTA; CDR2 reads FQGNSA. The J segment lost 8 bases and the V segment lost 0 bases, leaving 7 bases of the junction unmatched.

This clone was seen just once. The CDR3 sequence is CASSGTRSNEQFF. The CDR3 DNA is TGCGCCAGCAGCGGGACTAGATCCAATGAGCAGTTCTTC. The rearrangement links TRBV5-1 to TRBJ2-1; 8 bases fit TRBD2. There are 13 residues in the CDR3. J gave up 6 bases and V 4 bases, and 3 bases lay outside the gene matches. Germline V gene data show CDR1 as SGHRS and CDR2 as YFSETQ.

In this sample, this clone turned up once. The chain employs TRBV5-1 and TRBJ2-2; tentatively, D is TRBD1 (6 bases). The germline gives CDR1 SGHRS, CDR2 YFSETQ. Trimming stripped 4 bases from V and 2 bases from J, with 18 bases between. The CDR3 runs to 17 residues. In DNA form, the CDR3 reads TGCGCCAGCAGCACGGACAGTGACCGAATTAACACCGGGGAGCTGTTTTTT. This translates into CASSTDSDRINTGELFF.

The V call is TRBV29-1, the J call TRBJ2-5; 10 bases match TRBD2. The trim removed 7 bases at V and 5 bases at J, leaving 13 bases unmatched. The CDR3 has 15 amino acids. The germline CDR1 and CDR2 sequences are SQVTM and ANQGSEA. The CDR3 DNA reads TGCAGCGCCGGAATGGGACTAGCGCGTGGGGAGACCCAGTACTTC. Its translation is CSAGMGLARGETQYF.

This chain joins TRBV16 and TRBJ2-7, with 7 bases lining up with TRBD1. The CDR3 is 14 residues long. Germline V gene lookup returns CDR1 KGHSY and CDR2 FQNENV. Unmatched junction bases numbered 3, after V lost 2 bases and J lost 2 bases. CDR3 sequence (DNA): TGTGCCAGCAGCCAAAGGGACAGCACCTACGAGCAGTACTTC. Translated, it gives CASSQRDSTYEQYF.

V usage is TRBV19 and J usage is TRBJ1-6; no reliable D call. The CDR3 has 15 residues. The germline V gene has CDR1 LNHDA and CDR2 SQIVND (reference sequence). V was trimmed by 7 bases and J by 1 base, leaving 11 bases between them. The CDR3 here is CASTDFPSYNSPLHF. In DNA, the CDR3 is TGTGCCAGTACGGACTTTCCGTCCTATAATTCACCCCTCCACTTT.

V usage is TRBV20-1 and J usage is TRBJ2-1, with a possible D match to TRBD2 (5 bases). This CDR3 contains 9 residues. Trimming removed 6 bases from V and 9 bases from J, with 6 bases in between. Germline loops: CDR1 DFQATT, CDR2 SNEGSKA (reference sequence). CDR3 loop: CSARGEQFF. Here the CDR3 DNA reads TGCAGTGCCCGGGGTGAGCAGTTCTTC.

This chain uses TRBV2 with TRBJ2-3, with no clear D. V lost 8 bases and J lost 4, with 19 bases in between. The CDR3 covers 15 residues. Germline V lookup: CDR1 SNHLY, CDR2 FYNNEI. The CDR3 loop is CASLLNRRNADTQYF. For the CDR3, the DNA is TGTGCCAGCCTCCTAAACCGGCGGAACGCAGATACGCAGTATTTT.

This chain joins TRBV27 and TRBJ1-2; D is possibly TRBD1 (6 bases). V was trimmed by 6 bases and J by 0 bases, leaving 14 bases between them. CDR1 and CDR2 (germline): MNHEY, SMNVEV (reference sequence). The CDR3 extends over 15 amino acids. The CDR3 region has the DNA TGTGCCAGCAGGACAGGTGATATAGCTAACTATGGCTACACCTTC. Its protein is CASRTGDIANYGYTF.

The chain links TRBV2 to TRBJ1-5, with 7 bases matching TRBD1. V shed 7 bases and J 1 base; nucleotides not matched to a gene: 4. Germline V gene lookup returns CDR1 SNHLY and CDR2 FYNNEI. The CDR3 loop spans 14 amino acids. CDR3 in DNA: TGTGCCAGCACCCAGGGGGACAGCAATCAGCCCCAGCATTTT. This gives the protein CASTQGDSNQPQHF.

This clone occurred a few times. The rearrangement uses TRBV28 and TRBJ1-2; 7 nucleotides align to TRBD1. This CDR3 has 12 residues. Germline trimming cut 10 bases from V and 8 bases from J; bases unmatched to any gene: 10. Per the germline V gene, CDR1 is MDHEN and CDR2 is SYDVKM. CDR3 DNA: TGTGCCACCAAAACAGGGGCGGGCGGCTACACCTTC. Its protein product is CATKTGAGGYTF.